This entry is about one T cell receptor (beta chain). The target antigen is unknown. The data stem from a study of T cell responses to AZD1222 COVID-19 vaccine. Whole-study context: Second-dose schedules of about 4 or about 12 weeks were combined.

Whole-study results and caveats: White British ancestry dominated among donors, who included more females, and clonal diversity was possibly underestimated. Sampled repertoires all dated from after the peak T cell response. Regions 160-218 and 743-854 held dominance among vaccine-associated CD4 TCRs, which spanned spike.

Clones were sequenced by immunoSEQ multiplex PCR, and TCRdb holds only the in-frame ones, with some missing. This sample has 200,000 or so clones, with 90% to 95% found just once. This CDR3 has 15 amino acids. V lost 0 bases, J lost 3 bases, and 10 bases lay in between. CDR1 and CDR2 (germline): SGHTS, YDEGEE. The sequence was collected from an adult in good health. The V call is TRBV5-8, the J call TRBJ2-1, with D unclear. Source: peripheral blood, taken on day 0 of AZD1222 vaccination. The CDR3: CASSLGQNIYNEQFF. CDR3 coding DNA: TGTGCCAGCAGCTTGGGGCAGAACATCTACAATGAGCAGTTCTTC. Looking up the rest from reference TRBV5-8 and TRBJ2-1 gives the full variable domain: EAGVTQSPTHLIKTRGQQATLRCSPISGHTSVYWYQQALGLGLQFLLWYDEGEERNRGNFPPRFSGRQFPNYSSELNVNALELEDSALYLCASSLGQNIYNEQFFGPGTRLTVL.